This T cell receptor (beta chain) was profiled in a study of cytomegalovirus exposure and HLA in healthy donors. Study results and caveats: Later examination showed HLA-associated TCR beta chains had greater clonal expansion than equally common others. In a later analysis, the majority of CMV-associated beta chains seemingly showed HLA restriction. Presence/absence analyses assumed roughly uniform sequencing depth across donors, which may not hold. Most TCR beta V segments were productive about 90% or about 30% of the time in an earlier analysis.

Germline CDR1 and CDR2: SGHKS and YYEKEE (reference sequence). The CDR3 sequence is 14 residues long. Trimming stripped 0 bases from V and 6 bases from J, with 13 bases between. Comments on this clone: Its matching antigen is unknown.

The PCR used 60 Vbeta and 13 Jbeta primers. Data came from immunoSEQ multiplex PCR; TCRdb stores just in-frame clones and leaves some out. This sample yields about 150,000 clones, of which roughly 80% are seen a single time; about 13% belongs to the top ten. The sequencing sample was made of PBMCs. This TCR derives from a man aged 35 to 55 in good health and CMV-seropositive. The V and J genes are TRBV5-5 and TRBJ2-7; D may be TRBD2 (6 bases). CDR3 sequence reads: CASSLALGGLEQYF. CDR3 in DNA: TGTGCCAGCAGCTTGGCCTTGGGGGGTCTCGAGCAGTACTTC.